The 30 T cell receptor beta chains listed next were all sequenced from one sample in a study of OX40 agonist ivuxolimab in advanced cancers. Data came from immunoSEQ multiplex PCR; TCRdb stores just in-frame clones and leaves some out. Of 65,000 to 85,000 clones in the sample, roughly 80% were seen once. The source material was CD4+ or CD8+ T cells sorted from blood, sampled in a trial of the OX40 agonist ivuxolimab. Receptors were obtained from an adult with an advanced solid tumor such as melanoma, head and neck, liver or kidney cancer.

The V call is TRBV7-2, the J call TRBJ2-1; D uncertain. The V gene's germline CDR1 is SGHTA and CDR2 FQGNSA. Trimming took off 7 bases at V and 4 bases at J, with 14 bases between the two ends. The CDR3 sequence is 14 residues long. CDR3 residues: CASTRQSSYNEQFF. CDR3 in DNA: TGTGCCAGCACCCGACAAAGCAGTTACAATGAGCAGTTCTTC.

The CDR3 region has the DNA TGTGCCAGCAGTCCCAGCGGGGTGGGAGATACGCAGTATTTT. Translated, it gives CASSPSGVGDTQYF. This rearrangement joins TRBV6-4 to TRBJ2-3, with 7 positions matching TRBD2. Trimming at V came to 5 bases and at J to 5 bases, leaving 7 bases not matched to a gene. Germline CDR1 and CDR2: MRHNA and SNTAGT. CDR3 length equals 14 residues.

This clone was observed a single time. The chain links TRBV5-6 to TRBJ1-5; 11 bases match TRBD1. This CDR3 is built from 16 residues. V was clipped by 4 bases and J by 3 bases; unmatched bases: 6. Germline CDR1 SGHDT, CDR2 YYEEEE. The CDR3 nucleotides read TGTGCCAGCAGCACTGGACAGGGGGCCCTCAATCAGCCCCAGCATTTT. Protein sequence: CASSTGQGALNQPQHF.

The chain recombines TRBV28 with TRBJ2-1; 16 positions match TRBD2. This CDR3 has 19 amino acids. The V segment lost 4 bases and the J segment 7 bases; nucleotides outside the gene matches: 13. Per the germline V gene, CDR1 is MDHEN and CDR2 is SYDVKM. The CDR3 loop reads CASSSPLGTSGRAGNEQFF. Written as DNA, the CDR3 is TGTGCCAGCAGTTCTCCCCTTGGGACTAGCGGGAGGGCCGGGAATGAGCAGTTCTTC.

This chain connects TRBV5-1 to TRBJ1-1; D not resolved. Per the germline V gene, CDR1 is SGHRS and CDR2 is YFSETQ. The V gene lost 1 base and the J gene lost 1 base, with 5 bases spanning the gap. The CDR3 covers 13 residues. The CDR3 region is CASSLFRNTEAFF. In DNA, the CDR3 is TGCGCCAGCAGCTTGTTCAGGAACACTGAAGCTTTCTTT.

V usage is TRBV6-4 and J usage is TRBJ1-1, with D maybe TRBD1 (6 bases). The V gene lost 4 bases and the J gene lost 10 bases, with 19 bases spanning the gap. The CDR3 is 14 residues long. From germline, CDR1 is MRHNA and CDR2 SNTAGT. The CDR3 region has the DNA TGTGCCAGCAGTGCGAACCCGGGACAAAATGCAGCTTTCTTT. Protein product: CASSANPGQNAAFF.

The CDR3 loop reads CAWSGRGTGQNQPQHF. The CDR3 DNA follows: TGTGCCTGGAGTGGAAGGGGGACAGGCCAGAATCAGCCCCAGCATTTT. V gene TRBV30 combines with J gene TRBJ1-5; 8 bases are a match to TRBD1. V lost 1 base and J lost 4; bases outside the gene matches: 9. Germline V gene data show CDR1 as GTSNPN and CDR2 as SVGIG (reference sequence). The CDR3 consists of 16 residues.

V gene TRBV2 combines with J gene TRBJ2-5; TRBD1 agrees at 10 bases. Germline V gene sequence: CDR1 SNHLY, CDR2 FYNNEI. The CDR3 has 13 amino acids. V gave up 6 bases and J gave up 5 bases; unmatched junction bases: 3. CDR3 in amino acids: CASRTDRGETQYF. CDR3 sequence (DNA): TGTGCCAGCAGAACGGACAGGGGGGAGACCCAGTACTTC.

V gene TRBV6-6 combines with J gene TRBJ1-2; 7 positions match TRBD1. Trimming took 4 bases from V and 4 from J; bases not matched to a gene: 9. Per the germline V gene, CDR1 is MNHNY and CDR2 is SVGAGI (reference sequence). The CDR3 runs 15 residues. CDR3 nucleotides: TGTGCCAGCAGTTCCGGACAGGAACGTGGCTATGGCTACACCTTC. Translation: CASSSGQERGYGYTF.

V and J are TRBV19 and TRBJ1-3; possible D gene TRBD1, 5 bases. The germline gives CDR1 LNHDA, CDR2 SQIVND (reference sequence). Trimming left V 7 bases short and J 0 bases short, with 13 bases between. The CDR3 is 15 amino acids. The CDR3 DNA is TGTGCCAGTACCCTTAGGGACGTCTCTGGAAACACCATATATTTT. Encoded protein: CASTLRDVSGNTIYF.

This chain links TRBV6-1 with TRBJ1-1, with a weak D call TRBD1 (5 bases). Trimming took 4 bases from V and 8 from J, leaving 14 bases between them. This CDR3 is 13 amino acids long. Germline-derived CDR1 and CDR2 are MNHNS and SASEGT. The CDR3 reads CASSGAGDREAFF. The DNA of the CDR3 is TGTGCCAGCAGTGGGGCGGGAGACAGAGAAGCTTTCTTT.

As DNA, the CDR3 is TGTGCCAGCAGCCCTCCCACCTTTCCCGGGACTAGAAACAATGAGCAGTTCTTC. Residues: CASSPPTFPGTRNNEQFF. The chain employs TRBV7-9 and TRBJ2-1, with 8 bases lining up with TRBD2. From germline, CDR1 is SEHNR and CDR2 FQNEAQ (reference sequence). The V segment lost 5 bases and the J segment 5 bases; nucleotides outside the gene matches: 17. The CDR3 spans 18 residues. Full variable domain (remainder filled in from reference TRBV7-9 and TRBJ2-1): DTGVSQNPRHKITKRGQNVTFRCDPISEHNRLYWYRQTLGQGPEFLTYFQNEAQLEKSRLLSDRFSAERPKGSFSTLEIQRTEQGDSAMYLCASSPPTFPGTRNNEQFFGPGTRLTVL.

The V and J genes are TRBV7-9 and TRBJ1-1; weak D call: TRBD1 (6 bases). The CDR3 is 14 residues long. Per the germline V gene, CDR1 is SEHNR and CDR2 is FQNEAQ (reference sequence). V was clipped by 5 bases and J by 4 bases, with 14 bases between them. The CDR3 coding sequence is TGTGCCAGCAGCCCCCAAGGACAGTCCACTGAAGCTTTCTTT. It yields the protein CASSPQGQSTEAFF.

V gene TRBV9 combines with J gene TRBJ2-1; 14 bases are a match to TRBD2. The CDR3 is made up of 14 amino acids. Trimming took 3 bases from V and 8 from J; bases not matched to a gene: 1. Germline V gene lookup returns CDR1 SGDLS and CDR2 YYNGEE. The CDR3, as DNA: TGTGCCAGCAGCGGGACTAGCGGGGGGTATGAGCAGTTCTTC. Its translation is CASSGTSGGYEQFF.

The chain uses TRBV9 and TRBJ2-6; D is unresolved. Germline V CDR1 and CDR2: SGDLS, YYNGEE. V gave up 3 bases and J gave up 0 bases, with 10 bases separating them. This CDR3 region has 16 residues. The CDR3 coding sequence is TGTGCCAGCAGCGCCGATACGGGCTCTGGGGCCAACGTCCTGACTTTC. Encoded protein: CASSADTGSGANVLTF. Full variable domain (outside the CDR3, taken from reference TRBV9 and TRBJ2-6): DSGVTQTPKHLITATGQRVTLRCSPRSGDLSVYWYQQSLDQGLQFLIQYYNGEERAKGNILERFSAQQFPDLHSELNLSSLELGDSALYFCASSADTGSGANVLTFGAGSRLTVL.

The CDR3 DNA reads TGTGCCAGCAGTCCCCGAGGGAATCGCAATCAGCCCCAGCATTTT. Its translation is CASSPRGNRNQPQHF. V gene TRBV2 combines with J gene TRBJ1-5; no firm D call. Germline CDR1 reads SNHLY; CDR2 reads FYNNEI. V lost 5 bases and J 2 bases, leaving 13 bases between the germline ends. This CDR3 contains 15 residues.

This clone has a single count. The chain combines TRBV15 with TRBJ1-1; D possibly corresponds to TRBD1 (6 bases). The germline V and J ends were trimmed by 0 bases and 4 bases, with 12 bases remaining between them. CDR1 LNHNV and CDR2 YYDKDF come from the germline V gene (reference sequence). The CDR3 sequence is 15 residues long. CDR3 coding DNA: TGTGCCACCAGCAGAGATGTTGGGGGCCTCACTGAAGCTTTCTTT. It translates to CATSRDVGGLTEAFF.

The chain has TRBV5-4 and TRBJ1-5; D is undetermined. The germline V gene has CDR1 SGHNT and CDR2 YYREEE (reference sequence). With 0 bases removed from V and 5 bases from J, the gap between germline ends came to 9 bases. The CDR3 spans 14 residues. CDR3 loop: CASSLEGLDQPQHF. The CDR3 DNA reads TGTGCCAGCAGCTTGGAAGGTTTGGATCAGCCCCAGCATTTT.

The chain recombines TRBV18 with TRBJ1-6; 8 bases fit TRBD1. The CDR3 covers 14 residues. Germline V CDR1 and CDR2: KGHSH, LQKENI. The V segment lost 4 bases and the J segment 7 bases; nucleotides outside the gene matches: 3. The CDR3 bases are TGTGCCAGCTCACTAACAGGGGGGAATTCACCCCTCCACTTT. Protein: CASSLTGGNSPLHF.

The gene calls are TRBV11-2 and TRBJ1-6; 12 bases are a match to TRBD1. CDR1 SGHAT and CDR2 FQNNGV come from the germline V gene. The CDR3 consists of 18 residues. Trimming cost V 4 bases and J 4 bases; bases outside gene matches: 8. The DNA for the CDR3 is TGTGCCAGCAGCTCCGGGACAGGGGGCTCGGTTTATAATTCACCCCTCCACTTT. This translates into CASSSGTGGSVYNSPLHF.

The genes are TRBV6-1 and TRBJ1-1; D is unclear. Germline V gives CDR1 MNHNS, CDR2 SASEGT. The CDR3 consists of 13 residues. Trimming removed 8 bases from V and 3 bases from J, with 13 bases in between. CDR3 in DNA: TGTGCCAGCGAGTCTTTGGTGGACACTGAAGCTTTCTTT. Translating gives CASESLVDTEAFF.

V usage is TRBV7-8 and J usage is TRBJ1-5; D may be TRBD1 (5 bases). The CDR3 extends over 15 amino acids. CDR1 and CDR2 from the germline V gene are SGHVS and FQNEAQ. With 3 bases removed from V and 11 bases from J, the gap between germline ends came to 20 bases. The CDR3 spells CASSFGVGNLGAQHF. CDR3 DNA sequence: TGTGCCAGCAGCTTCGGGGTTGGCAATTTGGGGGCCCAGCATTTT.

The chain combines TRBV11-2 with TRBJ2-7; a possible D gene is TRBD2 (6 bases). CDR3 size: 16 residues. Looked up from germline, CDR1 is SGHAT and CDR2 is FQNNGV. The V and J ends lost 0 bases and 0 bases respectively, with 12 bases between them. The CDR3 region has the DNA TGTGCCAGCAGCTTAGATGGGGGACTTAGCTCCTACGAGCAGTACTTC. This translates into CASSLDGGLSSYEQYF.

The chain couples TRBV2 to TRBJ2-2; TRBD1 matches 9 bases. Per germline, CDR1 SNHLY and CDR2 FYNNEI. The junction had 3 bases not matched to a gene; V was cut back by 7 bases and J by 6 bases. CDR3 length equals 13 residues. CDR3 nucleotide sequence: TGTGCCAGCATTAGACAGGGGGCCGGGGAGCTGTTTTTT. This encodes CASIRQGAGELFF.

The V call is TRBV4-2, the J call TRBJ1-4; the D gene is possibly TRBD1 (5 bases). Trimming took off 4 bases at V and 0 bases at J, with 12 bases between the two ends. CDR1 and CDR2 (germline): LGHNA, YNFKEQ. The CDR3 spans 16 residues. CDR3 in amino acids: CASSLAGTSTNEKLFF. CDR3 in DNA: TGTGCCAGCAGCCTGGCAGGGACCTCAACTAATGAAAAACTGTTTTTT.

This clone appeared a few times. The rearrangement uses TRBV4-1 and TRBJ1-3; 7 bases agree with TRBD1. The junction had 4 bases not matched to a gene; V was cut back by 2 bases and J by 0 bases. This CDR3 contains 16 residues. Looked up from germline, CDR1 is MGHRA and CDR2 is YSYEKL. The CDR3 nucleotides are TGCGCCAGCAGCCAATGGGGACAGCTCTCTGGAAACACCATATATTTT. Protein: CASSQWGQLSGNTIYF.

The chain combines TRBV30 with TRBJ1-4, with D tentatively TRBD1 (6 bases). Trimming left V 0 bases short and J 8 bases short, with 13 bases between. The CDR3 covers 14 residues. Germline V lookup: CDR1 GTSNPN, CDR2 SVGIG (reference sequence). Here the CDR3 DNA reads TGTGCCTGGAGTGTACCACAGGGAGGGGAAAAACTGTTTTTT. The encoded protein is CAWSVPQGGEKLFF.

For the CDR3, the DNA is TGTGCCAGCAGCTTCGGACTAGCGGGGCGGAATGAGCAGTTCTTC. Translating it yields CASSFGLAGRNEQFF. The rearrangement links TRBV11-3 to TRBJ2-1; 12 bases map to TRBD2. Germline CDR1 reads SGHNT; CDR2 reads YENEEA. The CDR3 is 15 residues long. V shed 3 bases and J 7 bases; nucleotides not matched to a gene: 4.

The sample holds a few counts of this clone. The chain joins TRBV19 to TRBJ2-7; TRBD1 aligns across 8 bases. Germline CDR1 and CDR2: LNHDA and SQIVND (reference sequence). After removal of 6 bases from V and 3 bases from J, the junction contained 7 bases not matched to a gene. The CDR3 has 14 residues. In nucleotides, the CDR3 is TGTGCCAGTAGCAAGGACAGGGTGATCTACGAGCAGTACTTC. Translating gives CASSKDRVIYEQYF.

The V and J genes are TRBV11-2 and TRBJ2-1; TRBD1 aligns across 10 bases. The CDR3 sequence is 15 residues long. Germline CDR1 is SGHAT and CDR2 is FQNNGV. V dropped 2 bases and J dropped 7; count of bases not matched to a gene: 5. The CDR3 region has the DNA TGTGCCAGCAGCTTACTCAGGGGACAGGGGAATGAGCAGTTCTTC. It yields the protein CASSLLRGQGNEQFF.